The clone carrying this T cell receptor (beta chain) was recorded only once. Its antigen is unknown. The sample belongs to a study of cytomegalovirus exposure and HLA in healthy donors. Study conclusions and caveats: A later analysis found most CMV-associated TCR beta chains apparently HLA-restricted. An analysis that was carried out later associated approximately 17,000 TCR beta sequences with HLA alleles at 0.05 false discovery rate.

The V end lost 0 bases, the J end lost 2 bases, and 8 bases lay between the germline ends. Germline CDR1 reads SGHNT; CDR2 reads YYREEE (reference sequence). This CDR3 has 14 amino acids. The PCR used 60 Vbeta and 13 Jbeta primers. Repertoires were generated with immunoSEQ multiplex PCR, while TCRdb's copy carries only in-frame clones and drops some. Among under 200,000 clones listed, roughly three quarters were seen once. This chain joins TRBV5-4 and TRBJ1-1; D may be TRBD1 (6 bases). This receptor was obtained from a male donor in good health and CMV-seropositive. What was sequenced was PBMCs. The CDR3 sequence: CASSLGTANTEAFF. As DNA, the CDR3 is TGTGCCAGCAGCTTGGGGACAGCAAACACTGAAGCTTTCTTT.